A selection of T cell receptor beta chains follows, all from one sample in a study of response to subunit inactivated influenza vaccine. TCRdb independently ran MiXCR on the RT-PCR reads; one entry per CDR3 protein. The sample contains more than 700,000 distinct CDR3 sequences, around 21% of which appear only once. Sequences were derived from PBMCs from blood, sampled 4 to 6 days after vaccination. Receptor source: a man between 45 and 60 years old who received an inactivated influenza vaccine. The conserved cysteine and the conserved F or W are not part of the CDR3 here. A D gene is named only where the DNA matches it firmly.

TRBV5-1	-	ASSLIRSGANVLT
TRBV7-8	TRBD1	ASSLRDSLNTGELF
TRBV28	TRBD2	ASSSRGSGSSQY
TRBV2	-	ASSMAPGGNTEAF
TRBV10-3	-	AIRTLDGTEAF
TRBV20-1	-	SAPVGHIRNEQF
TRBV20-1	TRBD1	SARATGTGGNEQY
TRBV4-1	-	ASSQDRYRLTAYEQY
TRBV20-1	-	SARAATGELF
TRBV4-2	-	ASSLGGRGYGYT
TRBV28	TRBD1	ASSLSRTGDTDTQY
TRBV3-1	-	ASSGVAERYTDTQY
TRBV20-1	-	SARLRGLYEQY
TRBV25-1	-	ASSELDGADTQY
TRBV29-1	-	SVLTGANTGELF